The 21 T cell receptor beta chains listed next were all sequenced from one sample in a study of cytomegalovirus exposure and HLA in healthy donors. The primer mix had 60 Vbeta and 13 Jbeta primers. Data came from immunoSEQ multiplex PCR; TCRdb stores just in-frame clones and leaves some out. This sample has under 85,000 clones, with less than 75% found just once. Source material: PBMCs. The receptors come from a young woman in good health and CMV-seronegative.

This clone was observed a handful of times. The rearrangement uses TRBV28 and TRBJ2-3; unclear D gene. The germline V gene has CDR1 MDHEN and CDR2 SYDVKM. V was shortened by 1 base and J by 4 bases, with 12 bases between the two germline ends. The CDR3 length is 15 residues. CDR3 loop: CASSLSVSASDTQYF. In DNA, the CDR3 is TGTGCCAGCAGTTTATCAGTTTCCGCTTCAGATACGCAGTATTTT.

CDR3 coding DNA: TGTGCCTGGAGTGCGGGACTTCAGAACACTGAAGCTTTCTTT. Protein: CAWSAGLQNTEAFF. The chain joins TRBV30 to TRBJ1-1; maybe TRBD1 (5 bases). The CDR3 runs to 14 residues. V dropped 1 base and J dropped 1 base, with 10 bases sitting between them. Germline V gene data show CDR1 as GTSNPN and CDR2 as SVGIG (reference sequence).

This clone showed up just a few times. The genes are TRBV15 and TRBJ1-5; the D gene is possibly TRBD1 (6 bases). CDR3 length equals 14 residues. The germline V gene encodes CDR1 LNHNV and CDR2 YYDKDF (reference sequence). The V gene lost 2 bases and the J gene lost 5 bases, with 10 bases spanning the gap. CDR3 DNA sequence: TGTGCCACCAGCAGACGCGGGGGCGATCAGCCCCAGCATTTT. This gives the protein CATSRRGGDQPQHF.

The V and J genes are TRBV19 and TRBJ1-2, with D perhaps TRBD1 (5 bases). Germline CDR1 LNHDA, CDR2 SQIVND (reference sequence). The CDR3 is 13 residues long. V was cut by 4 bases and J by 1 base, with 7 bases left in between. In nucleotides, the CDR3 is TGTGCCAGTAGTACGACAGTTAACTATGGCTACACCTTC. Translation gives CASSTTVNYGYTF. The complete variable domain, with remaining parts taken from reference TRBV19 and TRBJ1-2, reads DGGITQSPKYLFRKEGQNVTLSCEQNLNHDAMYWYRQDPGQGLRLIYYSQIVNDFQKGDIAEGYSVSREKKESFPLTVTSAQKNPTAFYLCASSTTVNYGYTFGSGTRLTVV.

This sequence joins TRBV13 and TRBJ2-5; 10 nucleotides line up with TRBD1. This CDR3 has 13 residues. Germline CDR1 PRHDT, CDR2 FYEKMQ (reference sequence). Germline trimming cut 5 bases from V and 4 bases from J; bases unmatched to any gene: 1. CDR3 nucleotides: TGTGCCAGCAGCGACAGGGGGCGAGAGACCCAGTACTTC. Amino acid sequence: CASSDRGRETQYF. Based on the CDR3 plus reference TRBV13 and TRBJ2-5, the full variable domain is AAGVIQSPRHLIKEKRETATLKCYPIPRHDTVYWYQQGPGQDPQFLISFYEKMQSDKGSIPDRFSAQQFSDYHSELNMSSLELGDSALYFCASSDRGRETQYFGPGTRLLVL.

The rearrangement uses TRBV7-8 and TRBJ2-1, with 10 bases matching TRBD2. Germline CDR1 and CDR2: SGHVS and FQNEAQ. This CDR3 spans 16 amino acids. The V gene end was trimmed by 5 bases and the J gene end by 12 bases; junction bases not matched to a gene: 16. The CDR3 region is CASSQTHRTSGSGQFF. The CDR3 DNA is TGTGCCAGCAGCCAAACCCATCGGACTAGCGGTTCGGGGCAGTTCTTC.

This chain links TRBV10-3 with TRBJ1-1, with TRBD1 as a possible D gene (6 bases). Germline values: CDR1 ENHRY, CDR2 SYGVKD. Trimming took off 10 bases at V and 3 bases at J, with 15 bases between the two ends. CDR3 length: 13 amino acids. The CDR3 nucleotides are TGTGCCACCAAACAGGGCTTATACACTGAAGCTTTCTTT. Its protein is CATKQGLYTEAFF.

The CDR3 coding sequence is TGCGCCAGCAGCAGCAGGGACAGGGGGCCCGGAGGGACCCAGTACTTC. As protein: CASSSRDRGPGGTQYF. The chain carries TRBV5-1 and TRBJ2-5; 12 nucleotides align to TRBD1. CDR1 SGHRS and CDR2 YFSETQ come from the germline V gene. Trimming cost V 4 bases and J 7 bases; bases outside gene matches: 11. The CDR3 loop spans 16 amino acids.

The rearrangement uses TRBV10-1 and TRBJ2-1; 10 nucleotides align to TRBD1. The CDR3 totals 14 residues. Germline CDR1 and CDR2: WNHNN and SYGVQD (reference sequence). J lost 13 bases, V lost 0 bases, and 6 bases had no gene match. This CDR3 reads CASSESGTGARQFF. CDR3 nucleotides: TGCGCCAGCAGTGAGTCTGGGACAGGGGCGCGACAGTTCTTC.

V gene TRBV5-1 combines with J gene TRBJ2-3; TRBD1 might be the D (6 bases). CDR3 size: 15 residues. Trimming removed 8 bases from V and 1 base from J, with 17 bases in between. Germline loops: CDR1 SGHRS, CDR2 YFSETQ. The CDR3 is CASYQGPVGTDTQYF. CDR3 DNA: TGCGCCAGTTATCAGGGGCCAGTGGGCACAGATACGCAGTATTTT.

The rearrangement uses TRBV6-5 and TRBJ1-2; 8 bases agree with TRBD1. The ends lost 6 bases at V and 8 bases at J; junction bases unmatched: 8. The CDR3 is made up of 13 amino acids. Germline CDR1 is MNHEY and CDR2 is SVGAGI. CDR3 amino acids: CASRITGGGGYTF. Here the CDR3 DNA reads TGTGCCAGCAGGATTACAGGGGGGGGAGGCTACACCTTC.

The gene calls are TRBV9 and TRBJ1-2; maybe TRBD1 (5 bases). Germline V CDR1 and CDR2: SGDLS, YYNGEE. This CDR3 region has 12 residues. V dropped 3 bases and J dropped 7 bases, with 10 bases sitting between them. The CDR3 DNA reads as TGTGCCAGCAGCGGGGGGGACCGTGGCTACACCTTC. Translation: CASSGGDRGYTF.

The J gene is TRBJ1-1, the V gene TRBV4-2; no clear D. Trimming removed 1 base at V and 1 base at J, with 13 bases between. This CDR3 contains 16 residues. The germline V gene encodes CDR1 LGHNA and CDR2 YNFKEQ. The CDR3, as DNA: TGTGCCAGCAGCCAAGGGTCGGCTGGAGCGAACACTGAAGCTTTCTTT. Translation gives CASSQGSAGANTEAFF.

Here the CDR3 reads CASSAQLATNEKLFF. CDR3 coding DNA: TGCGCCAGCAGCGCTCAACTTGCAACTAATGAAAAACTGTTTTTT. The chain combines TRBV5-1 with TRBJ1-4, with D hard to call. Trimming left V 4 bases short and J 0 bases short, with 10 bases between. The CDR3 is 15 residues long. Germline lookup yields CDR1 SGHRS and CDR2 YFSETQ.

V gene TRBV2 combines with J gene TRBJ2-5; no clear D. Germline V gene lookup returns CDR1 SNHLY and CDR2 FYNNEI. The CDR3 covers 14 residues. Trimming removed 4 bases at V and 1 base at J, with 10 bases between. The CDR3 DNA follows: TGTGCCAGCAGTGTCGGTAGTCGCCAAGAGACCCAGTACTTC. Protein product: CASSVGSRQETQYF. Looking up the rest from reference TRBV2 and TRBJ2-5 gives the full variable domain: EPEVTQTPSHQVTQMGQEVILRCVPISNHLYFYWYRQILGQKVEFLVSFYNNEISEKSEIFDDQFSVERPDGSNFTLKIRSTKLEDSAMYFCASSVGSRQETQYFGPGTRLLVL.

This clone came up once. The V call is TRBV11-3, the J call TRBJ1-6, with 10 bases fitting TRBD1. V was pared by 5 bases and J by 8 bases, with 12 bases of the junction left unmatched. Germline V gives CDR1 SGHNT, CDR2 YENEEA. The CDR3 spans 17 residues. In DNA form, the CDR3 reads TGTGCCAGCAGCGCCCGGGACAGGGGTTCCGGTGATTCACCCCTCCACTTT. Translated, it gives CASSARDRGSGDSPLHF.

The chain has TRBV5-1 and TRBJ2-7; the match to TRBD1 covers 12 bases. V was pared by 10 bases and J by 6 bases, with 14 bases of the junction left unmatched. CDR1 and CDR2 from the germline V gene are SGHRS and YFSETQ. This CDR3 has 15 amino acids. The DNA for the CDR3 is TGCGCCTCCGCGGGGGGACAGGGGGCAATAGGCGAGCAGTACTTC. Translating it yields CASAGGQGAIGEQYF.

This rearrangement joins TRBV5-1 to TRBJ2-2, with 9 bases lining up with TRBD1. CDR1 and CDR2 from the germline V gene are SGHRS and YFSETQ. V lost 4 bases to trimming and J lost 5 bases; unmatched junction nucleotides: 6. The CDR3 covers 15 residues. Written as DNA, the CDR3 is TGCGCCAGCAGCCCCGGGACAGGGAGTACCGGGGAGCTGTTTTTT. As protein: CASSPGTGSTGELFF.

The chain has TRBV5-1 and TRBJ2-4; 7 positions match TRBD1. This CDR3 is built from 17 residues. J gave up 1 base and V 6 bases, and 13 bases lay outside the gene matches. CDR1 is SGHRS and CDR2 is YFSETQ in the germline V gene. The CDR3 protein is CASTHDREGAAKNIQYF. CDR3 bases: TGCGCCAGCACACACGATCGCGAGGGGGCGGCCAAAAACATTCAGTACTTC.

This clone was counted a few times. V is TRBV15 and J is TRBJ1-4, with D uncertain. Trimming removed 1 base at V and 4 bases at J, with 10 bases between. The germline CDR1 and CDR2 sequences are LNHNV and YYDKDF (reference sequence). CDR3 size: 15 residues. The CDR3 DNA is TGTGCCACCAGCAGAGCGAGGAAAGTTAATGAAAAACTGTTTTTT. Its protein product is CATSRARKVNEKLFF.

This clone was counted between two and nine times. The chain couples TRBV10-2 to TRBJ1-1; TRBD1 agrees at 7 bases. V shed 3 bases, J shed 7 bases, and the junction held 8 bases outside the gene matches. This CDR3 comprises 14 residues. Germline assignment: CDR1 WSHSY and CDR2 SAAADI. CDR3 amino acids: CASSDRNRGDEAFF. In DNA form, the CDR3 reads TGCGCCAGCAGTGATAGGAACAGGGGTGATGAAGCTTTCTTT.